This TCR beta chain originates from a study of T cells in Graves' hyperthyroidism and ophthalmopathy. Study results and limitations: Ophthalmopathy was predicted by the model a median of 6.5 months ahead of onset. Stable hyperthyroidism was told apart from ophthalmopathy by a model built on 13 V-J features.

RNA transcripts yielded amplified TCR beta CDR3 regions. The HTBI set primed first-round TCR CDR3 RT-PCR. TCRdb called the multiplex PCR reads again in MiXCR, with one record for every CDR3 protein. The sample comprises roughly 400,000 distinct CDR3 sequences, over 12% of which are singletons, and over 25% rests with the top ten. The table lists this clonotype with many counts. Its antigen is unidentified. Germline CDR1 and CDR2: DFQATT and SNEGSKA (reference sequence). The CDR3 runs 12 residues. V lost 1 base and J 4 bases, leaving 7 bases between the germline ends. The authors obtained PBMCs from 7.5 to 10 ml of fresh peripheral blood.

Sequencing input: blood. The source is a middle-aged man with Graves' ophthalmopathy. This chain uses TRBV20-1 with TRBJ1-1, with D possibly matching TRBD1 (5 bases). The DNA of the CDR3 is TGCAGTGCTAGAGGTGACAGCACTGAAGCTTTCTTT. Translating gives CSARGDSTEAFF.